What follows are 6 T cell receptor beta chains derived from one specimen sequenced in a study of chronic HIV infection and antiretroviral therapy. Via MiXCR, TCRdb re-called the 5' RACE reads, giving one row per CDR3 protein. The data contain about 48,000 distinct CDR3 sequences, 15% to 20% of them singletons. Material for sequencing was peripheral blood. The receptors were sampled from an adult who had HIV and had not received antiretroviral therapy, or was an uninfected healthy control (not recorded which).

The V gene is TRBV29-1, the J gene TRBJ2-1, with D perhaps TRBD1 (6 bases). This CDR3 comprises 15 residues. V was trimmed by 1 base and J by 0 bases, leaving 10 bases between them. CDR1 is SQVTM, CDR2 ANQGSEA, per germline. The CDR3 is CSVEGQESSYNEQFF. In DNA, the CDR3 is TGCAGCGTTGAAGGACAGGAGAGCTCCTACAATGAGCAGTTCTTC.

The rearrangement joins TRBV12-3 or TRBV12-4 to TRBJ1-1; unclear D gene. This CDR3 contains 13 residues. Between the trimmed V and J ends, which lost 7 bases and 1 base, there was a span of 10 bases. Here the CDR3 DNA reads TGTGCCAGCATCAGCACAGCGAACACTGAAGCTTTCTTT. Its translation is CASISTANTEAFF.

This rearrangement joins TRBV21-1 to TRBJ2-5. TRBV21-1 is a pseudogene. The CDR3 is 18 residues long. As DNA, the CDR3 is TGTGCCAGCAGCCAATACGTAGCAAACTGGAGCAGCAAAGAGACCCAGTACTTC. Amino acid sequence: CASSQYVANWSSKETQYF.

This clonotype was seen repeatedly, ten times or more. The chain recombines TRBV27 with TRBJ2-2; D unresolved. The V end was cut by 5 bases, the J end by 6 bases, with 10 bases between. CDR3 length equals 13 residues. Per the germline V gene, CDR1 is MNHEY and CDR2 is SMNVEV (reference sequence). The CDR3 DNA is TGTGCCAGCAGTCCCAGTAGGTCCGGGGAGCTGTTTTTT. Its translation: CASSPSRSGELFF.

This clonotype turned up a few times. This chain's CDR3 is CSASSYNEQFF. As DNA, the CDR3 is TGCAGTGCTAGCAGTTACAATGAGCAGTTCTTC. V gene TRBV20-1 combines with J gene TRBJ2-1; D unclear. V was trimmed by 3 bases and J by 4 bases, leaving 4 bases between them. This CDR3 has 11 amino acids. Germline V gene sequence: CDR1 DFQATT, CDR2 SNEGSKA (reference sequence).

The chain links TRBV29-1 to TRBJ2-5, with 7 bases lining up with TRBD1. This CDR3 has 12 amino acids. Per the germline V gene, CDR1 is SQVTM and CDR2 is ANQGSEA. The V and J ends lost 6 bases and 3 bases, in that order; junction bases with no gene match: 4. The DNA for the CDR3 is TGCAGCGTCATTGACAGGGAAGAGACCCAGTACTTC. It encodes CSVIDREETQYF.